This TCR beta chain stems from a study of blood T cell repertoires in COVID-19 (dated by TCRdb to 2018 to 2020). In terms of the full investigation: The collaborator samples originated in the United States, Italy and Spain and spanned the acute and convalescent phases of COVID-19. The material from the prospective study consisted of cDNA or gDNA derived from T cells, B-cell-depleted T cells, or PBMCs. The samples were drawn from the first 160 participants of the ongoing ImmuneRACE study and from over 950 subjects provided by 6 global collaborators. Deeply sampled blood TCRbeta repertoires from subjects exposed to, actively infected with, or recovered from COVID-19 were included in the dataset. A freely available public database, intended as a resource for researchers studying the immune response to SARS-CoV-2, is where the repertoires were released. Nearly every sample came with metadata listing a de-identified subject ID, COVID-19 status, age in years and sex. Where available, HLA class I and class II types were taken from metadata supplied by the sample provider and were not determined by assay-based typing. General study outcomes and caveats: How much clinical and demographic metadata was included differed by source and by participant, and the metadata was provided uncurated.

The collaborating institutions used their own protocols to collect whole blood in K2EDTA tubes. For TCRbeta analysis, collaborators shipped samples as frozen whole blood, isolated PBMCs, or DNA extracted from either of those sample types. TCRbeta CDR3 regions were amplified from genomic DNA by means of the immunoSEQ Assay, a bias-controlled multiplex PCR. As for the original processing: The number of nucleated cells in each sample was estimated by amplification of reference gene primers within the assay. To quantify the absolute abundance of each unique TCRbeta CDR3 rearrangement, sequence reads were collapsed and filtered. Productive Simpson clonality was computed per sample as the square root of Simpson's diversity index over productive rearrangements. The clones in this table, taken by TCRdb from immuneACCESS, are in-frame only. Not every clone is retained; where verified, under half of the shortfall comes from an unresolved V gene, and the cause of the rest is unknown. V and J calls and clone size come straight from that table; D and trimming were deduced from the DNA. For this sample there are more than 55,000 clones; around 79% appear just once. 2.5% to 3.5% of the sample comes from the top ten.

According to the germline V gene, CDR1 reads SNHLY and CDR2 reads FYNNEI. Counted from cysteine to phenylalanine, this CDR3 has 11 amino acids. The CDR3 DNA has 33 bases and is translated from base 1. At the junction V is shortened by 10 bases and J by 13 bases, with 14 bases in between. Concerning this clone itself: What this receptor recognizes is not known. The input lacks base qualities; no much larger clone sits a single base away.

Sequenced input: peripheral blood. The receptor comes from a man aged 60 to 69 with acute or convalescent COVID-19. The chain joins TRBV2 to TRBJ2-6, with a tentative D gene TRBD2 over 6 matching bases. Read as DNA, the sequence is TGTGCCACCGAGGGGAGGAGGGTCCTGACTTTC. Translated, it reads CATEGRRVLTF.